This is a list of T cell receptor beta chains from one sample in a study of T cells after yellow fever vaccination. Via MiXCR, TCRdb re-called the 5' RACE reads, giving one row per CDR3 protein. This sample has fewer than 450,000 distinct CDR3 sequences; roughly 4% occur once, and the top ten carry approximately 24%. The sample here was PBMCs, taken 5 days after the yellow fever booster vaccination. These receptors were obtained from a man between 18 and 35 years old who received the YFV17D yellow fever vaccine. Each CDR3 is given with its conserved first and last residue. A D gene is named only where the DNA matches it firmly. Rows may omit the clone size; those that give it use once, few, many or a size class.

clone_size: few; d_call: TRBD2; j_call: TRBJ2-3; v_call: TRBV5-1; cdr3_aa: CASSPKTSGATTDTQYF; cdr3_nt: TGCGCCAGCAGCCCAAAGACTAGCGGGGCCACCACAGATACGCAGTATTTT
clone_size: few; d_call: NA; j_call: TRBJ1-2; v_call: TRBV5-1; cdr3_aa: CASSLDPGIDYGYTF; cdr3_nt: TGCGCCAGCAGCTTGGACCCAGGGATCGACTATGGCTACACCTTC
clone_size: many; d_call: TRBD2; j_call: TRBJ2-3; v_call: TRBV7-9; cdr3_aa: CASSLAVAGSTDTQYF; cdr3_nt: TGTGCCAGCAGCTTAGCGGTAGCGGGGAGCACAGATACGCAGTATTTT
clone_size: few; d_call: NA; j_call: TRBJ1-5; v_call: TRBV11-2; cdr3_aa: CASSLHDNQPQHF; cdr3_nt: TGTGCCAGCAGCTTACACGACAATCAGCCCCAGCATTTT
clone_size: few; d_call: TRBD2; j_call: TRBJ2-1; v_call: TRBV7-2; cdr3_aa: CASSLESSGGAKEQFF; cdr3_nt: TGTGCCAGCAGCTTAGAATCCAGCGGGGGGGCCAAAGAGCAGTTCTTC
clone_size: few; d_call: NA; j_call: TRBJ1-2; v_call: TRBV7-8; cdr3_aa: CASSLGALSNYGYTF; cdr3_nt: TGTGCCAGCAGCTTAGGGGCCTTATCTAACTATGGCTACACCTTC
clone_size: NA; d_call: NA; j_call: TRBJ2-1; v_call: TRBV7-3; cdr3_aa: CASSPKAVSAYNEQFF; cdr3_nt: TGTGCCAGCAGCCCAAAGGCGGTTTCAGCCTACAATGAGCAGTTCTTC
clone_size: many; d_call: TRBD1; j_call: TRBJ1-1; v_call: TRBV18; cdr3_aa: CASSRTGLDTEAFF; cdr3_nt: TGTGCCAGCTCCCGGACAGGGTTGGACACTGAAGCTTTCTTT
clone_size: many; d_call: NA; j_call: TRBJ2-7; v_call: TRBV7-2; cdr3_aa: CASSYRPRGYEQYF; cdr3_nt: TGTGCCAGCAGCTATAGGCCCCGGGGTTACGAGCAGTACTTC
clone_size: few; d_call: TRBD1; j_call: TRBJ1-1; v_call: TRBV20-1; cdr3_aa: CVGTGEMNTEAFF; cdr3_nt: TGCGTTGGGACAGGAGAAATGAACACTGAAGCTTTCTTT
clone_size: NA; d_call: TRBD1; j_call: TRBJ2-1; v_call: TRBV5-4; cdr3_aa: CASSLGQGAVYEQFF; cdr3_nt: TGTGCCAGCAGCTTGGGCCAGGGGGCAGTGTATGAGCAGTTCTTC
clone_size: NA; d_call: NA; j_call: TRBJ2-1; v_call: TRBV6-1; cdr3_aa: CASSPGRGNEHNEQFF; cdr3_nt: TGTGCCAGCAGTCCCGGACGGGGGAATGAGCACAATGAGCAGTTCTTC
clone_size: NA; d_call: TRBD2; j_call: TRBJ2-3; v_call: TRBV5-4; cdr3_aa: CASSPTGLDGTDTQYF; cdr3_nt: TGTGCCAGCAGCCCCACGGGACTAGATGGCACAGATACGCAGTATTTT
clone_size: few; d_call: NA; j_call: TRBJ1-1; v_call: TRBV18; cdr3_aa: CASSQKGLQNTEAFF; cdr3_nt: TGTGCCAGCTCACAAAAGGGACTCCAGAACACTGAAGCTTTCTTT
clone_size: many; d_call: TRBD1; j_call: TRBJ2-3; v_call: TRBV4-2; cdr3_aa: CASSQGTGGSTDTQYF; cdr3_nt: TGTGCCAGCAGCCAAGGGACAGGGGGTAGCACAGATACGCAGTATTTT
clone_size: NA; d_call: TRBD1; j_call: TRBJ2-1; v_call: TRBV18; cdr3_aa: CASSHRQGSSYNEQFF; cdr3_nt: TGTGCCAGCTCCCACCGACAGGGAAGCTCCTACAATGAGCAGTTCTTC